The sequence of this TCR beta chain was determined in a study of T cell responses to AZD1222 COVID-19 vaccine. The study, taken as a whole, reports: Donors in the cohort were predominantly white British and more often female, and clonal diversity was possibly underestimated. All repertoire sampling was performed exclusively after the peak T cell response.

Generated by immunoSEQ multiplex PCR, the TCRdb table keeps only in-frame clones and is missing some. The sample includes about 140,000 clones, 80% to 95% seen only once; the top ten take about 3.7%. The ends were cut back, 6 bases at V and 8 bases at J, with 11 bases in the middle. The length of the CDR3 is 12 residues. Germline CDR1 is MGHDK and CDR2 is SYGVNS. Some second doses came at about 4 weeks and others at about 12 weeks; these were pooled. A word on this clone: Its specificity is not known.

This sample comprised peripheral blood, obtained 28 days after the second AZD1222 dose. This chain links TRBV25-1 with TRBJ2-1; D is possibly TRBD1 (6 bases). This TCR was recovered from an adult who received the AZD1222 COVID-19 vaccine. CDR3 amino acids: CASRTQGHEQFF. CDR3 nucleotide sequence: TGTGCCAGCAGAACCCAGGGGCATGAGCAGTTCTTC. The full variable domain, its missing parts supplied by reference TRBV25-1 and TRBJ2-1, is EADIYQTPRYLVIGTGKKITLECSQTMGHDKMYWYQQDPGMELHLIHYSYGVNSTEKGDLSSESTVSRIRTEHFPLTLESARPSHTSQYLCASRTQGHEQFFGPGTRLTVL.